The source of this T cell receptor (beta chain) is a study of cytomegalovirus exposure and HLA in healthy donors. Findings and limits, study-wide: Usually a TCR sequence was rare, but some public TCRs were found in many donors.

The CDR3 is 15 amino acids. V trimming: 0 bases; J trimming: 2 bases; junction bases outside the gene matches: 2. The germline gives CDR1 MNHEY, CDR2 SVGAGI. The repertoire was sequenced with immunoSEQ multiplex PCR; TCRdb's copy has only in-frame clones and lacks some. The sample has about 97,000 clones, approximately 94% seen once. Of note for this clone: Its target is not known.

The TCR originated in a woman aged 18-30 years in good health and CMV-seronegative. Sequencing input: PBMCs. The chain recombines TRBV6-5 with TRBJ2-7, with TRBD2 matching over 9 bases. CDR3 DNA sequence: TGTGCCAGCAGTTACTCTAGCGGGGGTGCCTACGAGCAGTACTTC. This encodes CASSYSSGGAYEQYF.